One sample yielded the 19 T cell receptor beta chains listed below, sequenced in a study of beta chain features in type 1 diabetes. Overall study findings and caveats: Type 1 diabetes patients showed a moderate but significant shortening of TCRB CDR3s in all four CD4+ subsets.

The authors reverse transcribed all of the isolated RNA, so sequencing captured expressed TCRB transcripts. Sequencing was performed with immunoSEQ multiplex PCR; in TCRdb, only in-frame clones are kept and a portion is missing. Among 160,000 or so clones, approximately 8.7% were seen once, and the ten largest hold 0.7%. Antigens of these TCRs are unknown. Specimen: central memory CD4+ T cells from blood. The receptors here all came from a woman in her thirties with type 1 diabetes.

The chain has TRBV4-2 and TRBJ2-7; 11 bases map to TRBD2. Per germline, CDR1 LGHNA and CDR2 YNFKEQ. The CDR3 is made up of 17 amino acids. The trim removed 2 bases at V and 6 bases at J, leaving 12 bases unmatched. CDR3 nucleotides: TGTGCCAGCAGCCAACGCCTTCGGGGACTAGCGGCTTCCGAGCAGTACTTC. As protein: CASSQRLRGLAASEQYF.

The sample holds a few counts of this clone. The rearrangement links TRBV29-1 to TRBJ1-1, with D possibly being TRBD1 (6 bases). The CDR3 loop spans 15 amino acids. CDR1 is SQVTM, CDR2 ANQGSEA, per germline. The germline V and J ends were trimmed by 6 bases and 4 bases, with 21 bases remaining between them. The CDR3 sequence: CSVLSTGREGTEAFF. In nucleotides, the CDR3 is TGCAGCGTCCTATCGACAGGACGAGAGGGCACTGAAGCTTTCTTT.

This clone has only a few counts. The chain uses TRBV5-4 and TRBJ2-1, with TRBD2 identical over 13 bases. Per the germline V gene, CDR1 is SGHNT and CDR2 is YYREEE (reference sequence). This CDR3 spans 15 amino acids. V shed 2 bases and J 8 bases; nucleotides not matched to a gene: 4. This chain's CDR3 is CASSLGLAGEDEQFF. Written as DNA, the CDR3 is TGTGCCAGCAGCTTAGGACTAGCGGGAGAGGATGAGCAGTTCTTC.

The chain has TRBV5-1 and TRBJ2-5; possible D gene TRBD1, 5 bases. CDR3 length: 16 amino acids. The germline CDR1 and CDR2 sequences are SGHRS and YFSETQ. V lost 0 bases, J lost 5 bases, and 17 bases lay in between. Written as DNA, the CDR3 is TGCGCCAGCAGCTTGGGGCAGGGCCCTAATGGGGAGACCCAGTACTTC. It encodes CASSLGQGPNGETQYF.

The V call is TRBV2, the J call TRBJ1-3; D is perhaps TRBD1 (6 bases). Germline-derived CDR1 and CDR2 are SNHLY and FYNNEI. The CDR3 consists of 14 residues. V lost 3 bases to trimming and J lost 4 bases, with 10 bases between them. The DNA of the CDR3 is TGTGCCAGCAGTGAGGACAGTGCGGGAAACACCATATATTTT. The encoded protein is CASSEDSAGNTIYF.

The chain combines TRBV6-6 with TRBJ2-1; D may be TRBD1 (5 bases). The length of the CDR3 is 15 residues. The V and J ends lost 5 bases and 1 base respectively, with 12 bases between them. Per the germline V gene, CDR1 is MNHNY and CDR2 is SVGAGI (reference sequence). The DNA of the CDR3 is TGTGCCAGCAGTAAACAGGATTGGTCCTACAATGAGCAGTTCTTC. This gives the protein CASSKQDWSYNEQFF.

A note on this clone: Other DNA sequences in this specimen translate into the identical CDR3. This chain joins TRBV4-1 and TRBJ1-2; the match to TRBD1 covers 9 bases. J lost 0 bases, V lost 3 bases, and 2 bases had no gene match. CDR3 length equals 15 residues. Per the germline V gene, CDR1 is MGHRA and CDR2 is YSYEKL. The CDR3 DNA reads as TGCGCCAGCAGCCAGGGACAGGGAGCTAACTATGGCTACACCTTC. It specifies CASSQGQGANYGYTF.

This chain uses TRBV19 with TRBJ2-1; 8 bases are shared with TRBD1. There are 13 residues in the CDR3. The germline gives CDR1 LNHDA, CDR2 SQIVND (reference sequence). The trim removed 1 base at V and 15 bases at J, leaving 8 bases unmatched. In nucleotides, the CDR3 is TGTGCCAGTAGTATAGGGGACAGGAGGAGCACGTTCTTC. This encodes CASSIGDRRSTFF.

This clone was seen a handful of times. CDR3 sequence reads: CTSSPREVESYEQYF. As DNA, the CDR3 is TGCACCAGCAGTCCACGTGAAGTGGAGTCCTACGAGCAGTACTTC. The chain couples TRBV1 to TRBJ2-7; the D call TRBD2 from the table was never checked on the DNA. TRBV1 represents a pseudogene. CDR3 length: 15 residues.

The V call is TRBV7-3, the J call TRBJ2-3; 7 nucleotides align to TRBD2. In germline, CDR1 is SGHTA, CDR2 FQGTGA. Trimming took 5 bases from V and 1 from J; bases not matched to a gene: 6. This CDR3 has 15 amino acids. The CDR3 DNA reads TGTGCCAGCAGCCCGCGGGGGAGCGGCACAGATACGCAGTATTTT. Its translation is CASSPRGSGTDTQYF.

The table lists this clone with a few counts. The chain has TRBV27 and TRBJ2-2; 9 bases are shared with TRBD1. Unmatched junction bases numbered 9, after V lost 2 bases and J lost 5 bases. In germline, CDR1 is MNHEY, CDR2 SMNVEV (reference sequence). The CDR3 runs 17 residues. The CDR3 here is CASSLRWGQGETGELFF. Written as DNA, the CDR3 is TGTGCCAGCAGTTTACGATGGGGACAGGGAGAGACCGGGGAGCTGTTTTTT.

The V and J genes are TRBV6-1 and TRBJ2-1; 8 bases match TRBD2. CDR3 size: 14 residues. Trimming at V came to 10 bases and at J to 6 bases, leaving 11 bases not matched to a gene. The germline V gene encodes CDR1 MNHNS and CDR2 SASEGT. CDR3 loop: CATKAGVEINEQFF. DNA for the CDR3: TGTGCCACTAAAGCGGGAGTGGAGATCAATGAGCAGTTCTTC.

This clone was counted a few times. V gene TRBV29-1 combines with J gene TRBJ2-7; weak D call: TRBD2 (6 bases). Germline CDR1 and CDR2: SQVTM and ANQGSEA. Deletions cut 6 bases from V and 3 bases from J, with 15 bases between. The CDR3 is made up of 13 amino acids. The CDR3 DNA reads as TGCAGCGTGGGGTTGGGTAGCGGCTACGAGCAGTACTTC. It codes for CSVGLGSGYEQYF.

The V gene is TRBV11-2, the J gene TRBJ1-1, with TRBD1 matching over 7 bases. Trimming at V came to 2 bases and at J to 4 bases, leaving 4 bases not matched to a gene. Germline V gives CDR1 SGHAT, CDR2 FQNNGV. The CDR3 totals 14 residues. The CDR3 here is CASSLKGQSTEAFF. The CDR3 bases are TGTGCCAGCAGCTTAAAGGGACAGAGCACTGAAGCTTTCTTT.

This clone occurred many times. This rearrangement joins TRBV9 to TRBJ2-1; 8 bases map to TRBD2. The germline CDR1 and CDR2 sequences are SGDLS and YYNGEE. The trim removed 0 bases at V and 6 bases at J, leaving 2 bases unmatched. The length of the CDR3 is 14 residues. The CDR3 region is CASSVVGTSNEQFF. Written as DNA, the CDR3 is TGTGCCAGCAGCGTAGTAGGGACTAGCAATGAGCAGTTCTTC. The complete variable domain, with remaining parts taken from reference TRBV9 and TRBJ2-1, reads DSGVTQTPKHLITATGQRVTLRCSPRSGDLSVYWYQQSLDQGLQFLIQYYNGEERAKGNILERFSAQQFPDLHSELNLSSLELGDSALYFCASSVVGTSNEQFFGPGTRLTVL.

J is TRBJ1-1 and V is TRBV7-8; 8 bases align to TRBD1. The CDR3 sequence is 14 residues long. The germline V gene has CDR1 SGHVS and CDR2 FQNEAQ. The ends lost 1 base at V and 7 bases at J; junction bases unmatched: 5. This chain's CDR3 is CASSLGTGNIEAFF. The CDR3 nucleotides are TGTGCCAGCAGCTTAGGGACAGGGAATATTGAAGCTTTCTTT.

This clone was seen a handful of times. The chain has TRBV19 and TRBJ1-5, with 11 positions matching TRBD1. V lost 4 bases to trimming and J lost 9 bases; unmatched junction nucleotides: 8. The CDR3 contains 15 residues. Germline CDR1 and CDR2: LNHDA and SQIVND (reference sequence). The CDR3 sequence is CASSKTGTGGRPQHF. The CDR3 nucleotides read TGTGCCAGTAGTAAAACCGGGACAGGGGGACGGCCCCAGCATTTT.

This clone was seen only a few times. The CDR3 bases are TGTGCCAGCAGCAGAGACAGGGGATCCGGGGCCAACGTCCTGACTTTC. Protein sequence: CASSRDRGSGANVLTF. The genes are TRBV14 and TRBJ2-6, with 8 nucleotides matching TRBD1. Germline V gene data show CDR1 as SGHDN and CDR2 as FVKESK. J lost 4 bases, V lost 5 bases, and 7 bases had no gene match. The CDR3 contains 16 residues.

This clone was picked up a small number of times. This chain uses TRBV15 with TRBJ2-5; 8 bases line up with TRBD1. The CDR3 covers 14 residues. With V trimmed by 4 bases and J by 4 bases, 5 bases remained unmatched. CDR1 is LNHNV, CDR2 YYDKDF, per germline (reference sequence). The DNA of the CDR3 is TGTGCCACCAGCAAAACCGACAGGGGAGAGACCCAGTACTTC. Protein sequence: CATSKTDRGETQYF. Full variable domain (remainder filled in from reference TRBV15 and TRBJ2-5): DAMVIQNPRYQVTQFGKPVTLSCSQTLNHNVMYWYQQKSSQAPKLLFHYYDKDFNNEADTPDNFQSRRPNTSFCFLDIRSPGLGDTAMYLCATSKTDRGETQYFGPGTRLLVL.